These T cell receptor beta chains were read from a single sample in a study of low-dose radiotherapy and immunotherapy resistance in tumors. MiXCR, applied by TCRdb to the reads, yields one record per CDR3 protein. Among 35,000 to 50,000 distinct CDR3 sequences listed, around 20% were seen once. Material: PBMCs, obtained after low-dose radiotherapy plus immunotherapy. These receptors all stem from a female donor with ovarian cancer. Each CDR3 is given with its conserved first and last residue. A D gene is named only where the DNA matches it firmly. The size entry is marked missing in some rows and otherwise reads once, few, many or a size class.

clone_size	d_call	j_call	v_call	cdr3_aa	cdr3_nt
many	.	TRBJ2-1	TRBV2	CATKYSVGTYNEQFF	TGTGCCACGAAATATAGCGTGGGGACCTACAATGAGCAGTTCTTC
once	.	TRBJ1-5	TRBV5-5	CASSLGADNQPQHF	TGTGCCAGCAGCTTGGGGGCAGACAATCAGCCCCAGCATTTT
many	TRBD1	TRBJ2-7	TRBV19	CASSNRDSISSEQYF	TGTGCCAGTAGTAATCGGGACAGTATTTCTTCGGAGCAGTACTTC
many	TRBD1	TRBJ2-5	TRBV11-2	CASSSLGDSKRETQYF	TGTGCCAGCAGCTCCCTCGGGGACAGTAAGCGGGAGACCCAGTACTTC
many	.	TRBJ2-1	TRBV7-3	CASSLSGTYNEQFF	TGTGCCAGCAGCCTTAGCGGTACCTACAATGAGCAGTTCTTC
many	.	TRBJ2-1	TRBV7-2	CASSPGRWEQFF	TGTGCCAGCAGCCCGGGACGGTGGGAGCAGTTCTTC
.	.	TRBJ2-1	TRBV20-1	CSAPGDGPRYNEQFF	TGCAGTGCCCCTGGGGACGGGCCACGGTACAATGAGCAGTTCTTC
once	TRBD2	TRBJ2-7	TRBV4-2	CASSQREKTYEQYF	TGTGCCAGCAGCCAGCGGGAGAAGACCTACGAGCAGTACTTC
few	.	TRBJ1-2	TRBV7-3	CASSLDGYGYTF	TGTGCCAGCAGCTTAGACGGATATGGCTACACCTTC
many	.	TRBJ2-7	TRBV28	CASSLPDPEGYEQYF	TGTGCCAGCAGCCTACCGGACCCGGAGGGATACGAGCAGTACTTC
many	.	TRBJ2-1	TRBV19	CASSIGVYEQFF	TGTGCCAGTAGTATAGGGGTCTATGAGCAGTTCTTC